Below, 10 T cell receptor beta chains from the same sample are listed, as sequenced in a study of quantifying T cell responses using KT2 cells. Study details: RNA was reverse transcribed with TCR alpha and beta constant-region primers.

Each cDNA got a UMI-containing oligo ligated at its 3' end. The first PCR ran 3 to 5 cycles with an equimolar RC1.1 and RC1.2 beta primer mix. Using its own MiXCR run on the UMI-ligation and nested PCR reads, TCRdb lists one record per CDR3 protein. Of some 48,000 distinct CDR3 sequences listed, around 10% are singletons. Sequencing input: PBMCs spiked with cells of the T cell clone KT2. These receptors were taken from a human donor.

This clonotype was counted only a few times. J is TRBJ2-7 and V is TRBV12-3 or TRBV12-4, with a weak D call TRBD1 (6 bases). This CDR3 has 13 residues. V lost 6 bases, J lost 7 bases, and 16 bases lay in between. The CDR3 sequence: CASSLGHFLEQYF. The CDR3 nucleotides are TGTGCCAGCAGCCTGGGACATTTCTTAGAGCAGTACTTC.

The chain recombines TRBV7-9 with TRBJ2-3; 15 bases agree with TRBD2. The germline V gene encodes CDR1 SEHNR and CDR2 FQNEAQ (reference sequence). The CDR3 length is 19 residues. V trimming: 5 bases; J trimming: 2 bases; junction bases outside the gene matches: 11. The CDR3 protein is CASSPPPGTSGGNTDTQYF. CDR3 sequence (DNA): TGTGCCAGCAGCCCCCCGCCTGGGACTAGCGGGGGGAACACAGATACGCAGTATTTT.

There are many counts of this clonotype. The chain uses TRBV4-2 and TRBJ2-1; the match to TRBD2 covers 15 bases. Germline loops: CDR1 LGHNA, CDR2 YNFKEQ. The CDR3 contains 20 residues. The J segment lost 1 base and the V segment lost 3 bases, leaving 10 bases of the junction unmatched. In DNA form, the CDR3 reads TGTGCCAGCAGCCATGGAAGTGGACTAGCGGGAGGGGTTTCCTACAATGAGCAGTTCTTC. The encoded protein is CASSHGSGLAGGVSYNEQFF.

This clonotype was recorded a few times. The V gene is TRBV7-9, the J gene TRBJ2-5; tentatively, D is TRBD2 (6 bases). Trimming took 5 bases from V and 6 from J, leaving 19 bases between them. CDR1 SEHNR and CDR2 FQNEAQ come from the germline V gene (reference sequence). This CDR3 contains 15 residues. CDR3 amino acids: CASSISREVQKTQYF. CDR3 coding DNA: TGTGCCAGCAGCATCTCGAGGGAGGTTCAGAAGACCCAGTACTTC.

This clonotype has a count of ten or more. The chain recombines TRBV4-3 with TRBJ2-3; 8 positions match TRBD2. Per germline, CDR1 LGHNA and CDR2 YSLEER. V shed 2 bases, J shed 0 bases, and the junction held 4 bases outside the gene matches. The CDR3 has 16 amino acids. The CDR3 coding sequence is TGCGCCAGCAGCCAACTAGCGGGCGCTAGCACAGATACGCAGTATTTT. Translation gives CASSQLAGASTDTQYF.

This sequence joins TRBV7-2 and TRBJ1-5, with TRBD1 identical over 10 bases. The CDR3 runs 18 residues. Per germline, CDR1 SGHTA and CDR2 FQGNSA. The ends lost 1 base at V and 6 bases at J; junction bases unmatched: 12. Here the CDR3 DNA reads TGTGCCAGCAGCTTAGTTCCCCCTCGACAGGGGGCTGGTCAGCCCCAGCATTTT. Residues: CASSLVPPRQGAGQPQHF.

Ten or more counts support this clonotype. The chain recombines TRBV4-3 with TRBJ2-1, with D perhaps matching TRBD2 (6 bases). The V gene lost 4 bases and the J gene lost 0 bases, with 10 bases spanning the gap. The CDR3 spans 15 residues. CDR1 and CDR2 (germline): LGHNA, YSLEER. The CDR3 coding sequence is TGCGCCAGCAGCCCTAGCGTTAGCTCCTACAATGAGCAGTTCTTC. Encoded protein: CASSPSVSSYNEQFF.

The chain couples TRBV29-1 to TRBJ2-5, with unresolved D. This CDR3 contains 12 residues. In germline, CDR1 is SQVTM, CDR2 ANQGSEA. V lost 7 bases to trimming and J lost 1 base, with 10 bases between them. The CDR3 DNA reads as TGCAGCGGGGCGGAGACCCAAGAGACCCAGTACTTC. Residues: CSGAETQETQYF.

Many counts were recorded for this clonotype. The chain links TRBV18 to TRBJ1-2; a weak D match, TRBD1 (5 bases). This CDR3 comprises 14 residues. Germline CDR1 is KGHSH and CDR2 is LQKENI. V lost 2 bases, J lost 0 bases, and 7 bases lay in between. CDR3 region: CASSPSQANYGYTF. Here the CDR3 DNA reads TGTGCCAGCTCACCATCACAGGCTAACTATGGCTACACCTTC. The full variable domain, in which reference TRBV18 and TRBJ1-2 provide the parts outside the CDR3, is NAGVMQNPRHLVRRRGQEARLRCSPMKGHSHVYWYRQLPEEGLKFMVYLQKENIIDESGMPKERFSAEFPKEGPSILRIQQVVRGDSAAYFCASSPSQANYGYTFGSGTRLTVV.

There are a few counts of this clonotype. This chain joins TRBV9 and TRBJ1-1, with 12 bases identical to TRBD1. The junction had 4 bases not matched to a gene; V was cut back by 3 bases and J by 1 base. The CDR3 is 16 amino acids. Germline V gene data show CDR1 as SGDLS and CDR2 as YYNGEE. The CDR3 protein is CASSAGTGGRNTEAFF. CDR3 nucleotide sequence: TGTGCCAGCAGCGCTGGGACAGGGGGCAGGAACACTGAAGCTTTCTTT.